Following are 31 T cell receptor beta chains from one sample sequenced in a study of T cells after yellow fever vaccination. TCRdb ran MiXCR on the 5' RACE reads and lists one entry per CDR3 protein. Of under 300,000 distinct CDR3 sequences listed, 6.9% are singletons. The sequences come from CD4+ T cells sorted from PBMCs, collected 15 days after the yellow fever booster vaccination. These receptors were obtained from a man younger than 45 who received the YFV17D yellow fever vaccine.

The chain joins TRBV20-1 to TRBJ2-3; the match to TRBD2 covers 11 bases. Germline CDR1 is DFQATT and CDR2 is SNEGSKA (reference sequence). V lost 4 bases, J lost 4 bases, and 4 bases stayed unmatched. The CDR3 length is 14 residues. The CDR3: CSATTSGRPDTQYF. CDR3 nucleotides: TGCAGTGCTACAACTAGCGGGAGACCAGATACGCAGTATTTT.

This clonotype came up many times. The chain has TRBV5-1 and TRBJ1-5; D gene ambiguous. V was shortened by 2 bases and J by 5 bases, with 8 bases between the two germline ends. CDR1 is SGHRS, CDR2 YFSETQ, per germline. This CDR3 spans 13 amino acids. CDR3 loop: CASSFDGHQPQHF. CDR3 DNA sequence: TGCGCCAGCAGCTTCGACGGTCATCAGCCCCAGCATTTT.

At least ten counts were recorded for this clonotype. The rearrangement links TRBV7-9 to TRBJ1-1; D uncertain. The CDR3 totals 15 residues. Trimming shortened V by 4 bases and J by 0 bases, and 12 bases separated the two germline ends. The germline gives CDR1 SEHNR, CDR2 FQNEAQ (reference sequence). CDR3 nucleotide sequence: TGTGCCAGCAGCTCCTCCCGGGCCCTGAACACTGAAGCTTTCTTT. This codes for CASSSSRALNTEAFF. Together with reference TRBV7-9 and TRBJ1-1, the CDR3 gives the full variable domain: DTGVSQNPRHKITKRGQNVTFRCDPISEHNRLYWYRQTLGQGPEFLTYFQNEAQLEKSRLLSDRFSAERPKGSFSTLEIQRTEQGDSAMYLCASSSSRALNTEAFFGQGTRLTVV.

The rearrangement joins TRBV11-2 to TRBJ2-7; 8 nucleotides line up with TRBD1. Germline CDR1 is SGHAT and CDR2 is FQNNGV. The trim removed 0 bases at V and 6 bases at J, leaving 4 bases unmatched. There are 14 residues in the CDR3. CDR3 in DNA: TGTGCCAGCAGCTTAGACCTCAGGGGGCTCGAGCAGTACTTC. Amino acid sequence: CASSLDLRGLEQYF.

This chain joins TRBV30 and TRBJ2-1, with D unresolved. CDR1 and CDR2 from the germline V gene are GTSNPN and SVGIG (reference sequence). Trimming removed 4 bases at V and 7 bases at J, with 11 bases between. The CDR3 extends over 12 amino acids. The CDR3 nucleotides are TGTGCCTGGATAGAGAGGACGAATGAGCAGTTCTTC. Amino acids: CAWIERTNEQFF.

The chain has TRBV12-3 or TRBV12-4 and TRBJ1-5, with D possibly TRBD1 on 5 matching bases. The CDR3 contains 15 residues. The germline V and J ends were trimmed by 0 bases and 3 bases, with 9 bases remaining between them. The CDR3 sequence is CASSLARDLNQPQHF. The CDR3 DNA is TGTGCCAGCAGTTTAGCCAGGGACCTCAATCAGCCCCAGCATTTT.

In its sample, this clonotype was seen a few times. The V and J genes are TRBV5-1 and TRBJ2-3; D not certain. V was trimmed by 5 bases and J by 6 bases, leaving 13 bases between them. The CDR3 length is 13 residues. Germline V gene lookup returns CDR1 SGHRS and CDR2 YFSETQ. CDR3 DNA sequence: TGCGCCAGCAGTAACCTGTCCCCCGATACGCAGTATTTT. Translation: CASSNLSPDTQYF.

The rearrangement links TRBV6-2 or TRBV6-3 to TRBJ2-1; D call uncertain. Trimming cost V 3 bases and J 2 bases, with 8 bases left between them. This CDR3 spans 14 amino acids. CDR1 MNHEY and CDR2 SVGEGT come from the germline V gene. The DNA of the CDR3 is TGTGCCAGCAGTTATGGCCTTACCTACAATGAGCAGTTCTTC. Its protein product is CASSYGLTYNEQFF.

The gene calls are TRBV7-3 and TRBJ1-2; 8 bases align to TRBD1. Trimming at V came to 5 bases and at J to 6 bases, leaving 8 bases not matched to a gene. The CDR3 spans 14 residues. The V gene's germline CDR1 is SGHTA and CDR2 FQGTGA. The CDR3 nucleotides are TGTGCCAGCAGCCCAGGACAGGGTGTAGATGGCTACACCTTC. Protein product: CASSPGQGVDGYTF.

There are a few counts of this clonotype. The CDR3: CASRGSRGGELFF. The CDR3 DNA is TGCGCCAGCAGGGGCAGTAGGGGCGGGGAGCTGTTTTTT. The rearrangement joins TRBV4-3 to TRBJ2-2; D possibly corresponds to TRBD1 (5 bases). The germline V gene encodes CDR1 LGHNA and CDR2 YSLEER. CDR3 length equals 13 residues. Trimming stripped 6 bases from V and 7 bases from J, with 12 bases between.

This clonotype was observed a few times. This sequence joins TRBV6-2 or TRBV6-3 and TRBJ2-2; possible D gene TRBD2, 6 bases. This CDR3 has 15 residues. From germline, CDR1 is MNHEY and CDR2 SVGEGT. V shed 7 bases and J shed 1 base, with 13 bases lying between them. The CDR3 spells CASTPSRGNTGELFF. The CDR3 coding sequence is TGTGCCAGCACCCCATCGCGGGGGAACACCGGGGAGCTGTTTTTT.

A few counts support this clonotype. This sequence joins TRBV5-4 and TRBJ2-5; 7 nucleotides agree with TRBD1. The CDR3 consists of 15 residues. V trimming: 0 bases; J trimming: 5 bases; junction bases outside the gene matches: 7. CDR1 is SGHNT and CDR2 is YYREEE in the germline V gene (reference sequence). The CDR3 loop reads CASSLGGGAIETQYF. CDR3 sequence (DNA): TGTGCCAGCAGCTTGGGAGGGGGCGCGATCGAGACCCAGTACTTC.

This chain connects TRBV7-2 to TRBJ2-1; no definite D call. Trimming stripped 5 bases from V and 0 bases from J, with 11 bases between. This CDR3 has 15 residues. Germline V gives CDR1 SGHTA, CDR2 FQGNSA. The chain's CDR3 is CASSPSPSSYNEQFF. The DNA of the CDR3 is TGTGCCAGCAGCCCCAGTCCAAGCTCCTACAATGAGCAGTTCTTC.

The chain recombines TRBV10-3 with TRBJ2-5, with D maybe TRBD1 (5 bases). Germline CDR1 is ENHRY and CDR2 is SYGVKD. V shed 0 bases and J shed 3 bases, with 11 bases lying between them. The CDR3 is 15 amino acids. The CDR3 region has the DNA TGTGCCATCAGTGAGTCCCCCGGCAGGGAAGAGACCCAGTACTTC. Protein sequence: CAISESPGREETQYF.

This clonotype was detected many times. V gene TRBV20-1 combines with J gene TRBJ2-7, with TRBD2 matching over 9 bases. Germline values: CDR1 DFQATT, CDR2 SNEGSKA (reference sequence). With V trimmed by 6 bases and J by 1 base, 7 bases remained unmatched. This CDR3 comprises 14 residues. The CDR3 spells CSASGRIPSYEQYF. The CDR3 DNA sequence: TGCAGTGCCAGCGGGAGGATTCCTTCCTACGAGCAGTACTTC.

This clonotype occurred a few times. This chain joins TRBV18 and TRBJ2-5; D call uncertain. The CDR3 covers 13 residues. Deletions cut 3 bases from V and 5 bases from J, with 10 bases between. The germline V gene has CDR1 KGHSH and CDR2 LQKENI. The CDR3 sequence: CASSPFVEETQYF. The CDR3 DNA is TGTGCCAGCTCACCTTTCGTTGAGGAGACCCAGTACTTC.

This clonotype was counted only a few times. The chain employs TRBV27 and TRBJ2-1; 7 bases are shared with TRBD2. CDR3 size: 15 residues. Germline values: CDR1 MNHEY, CDR2 SMNVEV (reference sequence). After removal of 3 bases from V and 10 bases from J, the junction contained 12 bases not matched to a gene. The CDR3, as DNA: TGTGCCAGCAGTTTCTTCGGGAGGAGTGGAGAAGAGCAGTTCTTC. Translation: CASSFFGRSGEEQFF.

This clonotype has a handful of counts. The V call is TRBV20-1, the J call TRBJ2-7, with 11 bases fitting TRBD2. The V gene's germline CDR1 is DFQATT and CDR2 SNEGSKA (reference sequence). This CDR3 has 14 amino acids. Losses at the gene ends were 6 bases for V and 3 bases for J; bases not matched to a gene: 7. The CDR3: CSANLAGGIYEQYF. The DNA of the CDR3 is TGCAGTGCGAACCTAGCGGGAGGAATCTACGAGCAGTACTTC.

This clonotype was recorded a few times. This sequence joins TRBV7-2 and TRBJ2-3; D remains ambiguous. With 3 bases removed from V and 3 bases from J, the gap between germline ends came to 16 bases. Looked up from germline, CDR1 is SGHTA and CDR2 is FQGNSA. The CDR3 sequence is 16 residues long. CDR3 sequence reads: CASSFSPGFGTDTQYF. As DNA, the CDR3 is TGTGCCAGCAGCTTCTCACCGGGTTTTGGAACAGATACGCAGTATTTT.

This clonotype showed up just a few times. The chain is built from TRBV30 and TRBJ2-2; D not certain. The CDR3 spans 16 residues. Per germline, CDR1 GTSNPN and CDR2 SVGIG (reference sequence). V lost 0 bases and J lost 1, with 12 bases in between. The CDR3 DNA follows: TGTGCCTGGAGTGTAGCTCGGTCAGAGAACACCGGGGAGCTGTTTTTT. Translation: CAWSVARSENTGELFF.

Ten or more counts support this clonotype. The J gene is TRBJ2-2, the V gene TRBV12-3 or TRBV12-4; D is possibly TRBD1 (5 bases). This CDR3 contains 16 residues. V was trimmed by 2 bases and J by 1 base, leaving 11 bases between them. Here the CDR3 reads CASSLNSGQNTGELFF. As DNA, the CDR3 is TGTGCCAGCAGTTTAAACTCAGGGCAGAACACCGGGGAGCTGTTTTTT.

This clonotype was seen more than once but under ten times. This chain connects TRBV27 to TRBJ2-3; D is ambiguous. The CDR3 covers 14 residues. Germline assignment: CDR1 MNHEY and CDR2 SMNVEV (reference sequence). Trimming removed 3 bases at V and 1 base at J, with 8 bases between. CDR3 DNA sequence: TGTGCCAGCAGTTTTAGGCACCGCACAGATACGCAGTATTTT. Encoded protein: CASSFRHRTDTQYF.

The chain is built from TRBV11-2 and TRBJ2-2; TRBD2 is a possible D gene (5 bases). The CDR3 has 18 residues. The germline V and J ends were trimmed by 1 base and 3 bases, with 18 bases remaining between them. CDR1 and CDR2 (germline): SGHAT, FQNNGV. The chain's CDR3 is CASSLGYRAEGHTGELFF. DNA of the CDR3: TGTGCCAGCAGCTTAGGGTACCGGGCCGAGGGTCACACCGGGGAGCTGTTTTTT.

This clonotype was found a few times. The CDR3 loop reads CASRTTPRDEQYF. CDR3 bases: TGCGCCAGCCGAACCACTCCTAGGGACGAGCAGTACTTC. The V gene is TRBV5-1, the J gene TRBJ2-7; D ambiguous. Trimming pared 7 bases from V and 5 bases from J, leaving 16 bases between. This CDR3 has 13 residues. CDR1 is SGHRS, CDR2 YFSETQ, per germline.

This clonotype was observed many times. The J gene is TRBJ2-7, the V gene TRBV7-9; no reliable D call. Germline V gene lookup returns CDR1 SEHNR and CDR2 FQNEAQ (reference sequence). Trimming shortened V by 3 bases and J by 4 bases, and 16 bases separated the two germline ends. This CDR3 spans 15 amino acids. The CDR3 nucleotides are TGTGCCAGCAGCTTCCCGGACCACGGGCTTTACGAGCAGTACTTC. Its translation is CASSFPDHGLYEQYF.

The CDR3 DNA follows: TGCAGTGCTATCTACGGGACAGCCCGCTACGAGCAGTACTTC. Translating it yields CSAIYGTARYEQYF. The chain uses TRBV20-1 and TRBJ2-7; 7 nucleotides align to TRBD1. Germline loops: CDR1 DFQATT, CDR2 SNEGSKA (reference sequence). Trimming cost V 4 bases and J 3 bases; bases outside gene matches: 9. This CDR3 contains 14 residues.

This clonotype was recorded at least ten times. V is TRBV5-1 and J is TRBJ1-5, with 8 bases matching TRBD1. V shed 5 bases and J 6 bases; nucleotides not matched to a gene: 10. The germline gives CDR1 SGHRS, CDR2 YFSETQ. The CDR3 has 15 residues. CDR3 nucleotide sequence: TGCGCCAGCAGACCGGACAGGGACATTAGTCAGCCCCAGCATTTT. Protein: CASRPDRDISQPQHF.

The CDR3 DNA sequence: TGTGCCAGCAGCTTAGAATCCATGGGGGAGCAGTATTTT. This encodes CASSLESMGEQYF. This rearrangement joins TRBV7-2 to TRBJ2-3; perhaps D is TRBD1 or TRBD2 (5 bases each). CDR1 and CDR2 (germline): SGHTA, FQGNSA. The CDR3 is made up of 13 amino acids. V dropped 1 base and J dropped 11 bases, with 13 bases sitting between them.

This clonotype was observed many times. The rearrangement joins TRBV12-3 or TRBV12-4 to TRBJ2-7; possibly TRBD1 for D (6 bases). Trimming took 2 bases from V and 3 from J, leaving 11 bases between them. CDR3 length equals 14 residues. The CDR3 here is CASSLQAGDYEQYF. Written as DNA, the CDR3 is TGTGCCAGCAGTTTACAGGCAGGGGACTACGAGCAGTACTTC.

At least ten counts were recorded for this clonotype. The chain carries TRBV6-6 and TRBJ1-2; D unresolved. The germline CDR1 and CDR2 sequences are MNHNY and SVGAGI (reference sequence). V lost 8 bases and J lost 3, with 4 bases in between. CDR3 length: 10 amino acids. CDR3 amino acids: CASQYYGYTF. The CDR3 coding sequence is TGTGCCAGCCAGTACTATGGCTACACCTTC.

Ten or more counts support this clonotype. CDR3 residues: CSASRQGRNQPQHF. The CDR3 bases are TGCAGTGCTAGTAGACAGGGCCGGAATCAGCCCCAGCATTTT. The chain combines TRBV20-1 with TRBJ1-5, with TRBD1 identical over 7 bases. Losses at the gene ends were 3 bases for V and 4 bases for J; bases not matched to a gene: 6. CDR1 and CDR2 from the germline V gene are DFQATT and SNEGSKA (reference sequence). The length of the CDR3 is 14 residues.